What follows are 21 T cell receptor beta chains derived from one specimen sequenced in a study of regulatory T cells in long-lasting Graves disease. CDR3 regions were amplified by Arm-PCR using iRepertoire HTBI primers to build TCR beta libraries. One entry per CDR3 protein results from TCRdb running MiXCR on the multiplex PCR reads. The repertoire has roughly 500,000 distinct CDR3 sequences, around 21% of them found once; the top ten carry over 7.5%. Time point reported: persistent/refractory GD, antithyroid drugs over 5 years with positive TRAb. The TCR library was made from RNA extracted from PBMCs. Source: peripheral blood mononuclear cells (PBMCs), taken when the disease was refractory, from a patient treated with antithyroid drugs. The source is a female donor with Graves disease.

V usage is TRBV29-1 and J usage is TRBJ2-7; 9 bases match TRBD1. In germline, CDR1 is SQVTM, CDR2 ANQGSEA. CDR3 length: 14 residues. V lost 5 bases to trimming and J lost 1 base; unmatched junction nucleotides: 6. The CDR3 is CSVPAGQGSYEQYF. CDR3 nucleotide sequence: TGCAGCGTTCCGGCGGGACAGGGATCCTACGAGCAGTACTTC.

This clonotype turned up a few times. The rearrangement links TRBV4-2 to TRBJ1-1; no definite D call. This CDR3 has 13 amino acids. Germline V gene sequence: CDR1 LGHNA, CDR2 YNFKEQ. The germline V and J ends were trimmed by 4 bases and 6 bases, with 12 bases remaining between them. The CDR3 protein is CASSPGGSSEAFF. The CDR3 DNA follows: TGTGCCAGCAGCCCGGGAGGTTCGTCTGAAGCTTTCTTT.

The table lists this clonotype with a few counts. V and J are TRBV25-1 and TRBJ2-2, with a weak D call TRBD1 (5 bases). V was trimmed by 6 bases and J by 1 base, leaving 24 bases between them. Germline V gives CDR1 MGHDK, CDR2 SYGVNS. CDR3 length: 19 residues. This chain's CDR3 is CASREGVPLYQQNTGELFF. CDR3 bases: TGTGCCAGCAGGGAAGGGGTCCCTCTCTACCAACAGAACACCGGGGAGCTGTTTTTT.

Ten or more counts support this clonotype. The J gene is TRBJ1-5, the V gene TRBV6-1; 8 bases agree with TRBD1. The CDR3 is made up of 14 amino acids. The V and J ends lost 2 bases and 5 bases, in that order; junction bases with no gene match: 2. The V gene's germline CDR1 is MNHNS and CDR2 SASEGT. The CDR3, as DNA: TGTGCCAGCAGTGAATGGGGACAGGATCAGCCCCAGCATTTT. This encodes CASSEWGQDQPQHF.

This clonotype was seen a few times. The chain has TRBV27 and TRBJ2-2, with 7 nucleotides matching TRBD2. There are 16 residues in the CDR3. Losses at the gene ends were 5 bases for V and 5 bases for J; bases not matched to a gene: 11. The germline V gene encodes CDR1 MNHEY and CDR2 SMNVEV (reference sequence). CDR3 coding DNA: TGTGCCAGCAGTCCCTTCGGGGGAGGGTATACCGGGGAGCTGTTTTTT. Translation gives CASSPFGGGYTGELFF.

The table lists this clonotype with many counts. The genes are TRBV20-1 and TRBJ2-7; D is uncertain. Per the germline V gene, CDR1 is DFQATT and CDR2 is SNEGSKA (reference sequence). V lost 5 bases, J lost 0 bases, and 11 bases lay in between. CDR3 length: 13 residues. CDR3 loop: CSASTTTSYEQYF. For the CDR3, the DNA is TGCAGTGCTTCGACAACGACCTCCTACGAGCAGTACTTC.

This clonotype was detected ten times or more. The chain employs TRBV3-1 and TRBJ1-1, with TRBD1 identical over 9 bases. The germline V gene has CDR1 LGHDT and CDR2 YNNKEL (reference sequence). V trimming: 6 bases; J trimming: 4 bases; junction bases outside the gene matches: 18. CDR3 size: 18 residues. CDR3 amino acids: CASSRKAGTGRFGTEAFF. The CDR3 region has the DNA TGTGCCAGCAGTCGAAAGGCAGGGACAGGGAGGTTTGGCACTGAAGCTTTCTTT.

This clonotype showed up many times. The chain uses TRBV7-9 and TRBJ2-5; 10 nucleotides align to TRBD2. The CDR3 contains 17 residues. The junction had 9 bases not matched to a gene; V was cut back by 0 bases and J by 5 bases. Germline loops: CDR1 SEHNR, CDR2 FQNEAQ (reference sequence). The CDR3 DNA reads TGTGCCAGCAGCTTAGCTCGGTCTAGCGGGAGTGTTGAGACCCAGTACTTC. Encoded protein: CASSLARSSGSVETQYF.

This clonotype was recorded many times. The V call is TRBV5-1, the J call TRBJ1-4; D remains ambiguous. CDR1 SGHRS and CDR2 YFSETQ come from the germline V gene. The CDR3 has 15 residues. Trimming stripped 0 bases from V and 5 bases from J, with 11 bases between. CDR3 amino acids: CASSLVGRENEKLFF. The CDR3 nucleotides are TGCGCCAGCAGCTTGGTGGGCAGAGAAAATGAAAAACTGTTTTTT.

The chain uses TRBV11-2 and TRBJ2-2; 8 bases align to TRBD1. Germline V CDR1 and CDR2: SGHAT, FQNNGV. CDR3 length equals 17 residues. V lost 6 bases and J lost 3; bases outside the gene matches: 12. The CDR3 DNA sequence: TGTGCCAGCAGTTCTTACCGGGACAGGTTCTACACCGGGGAGCTGTTTTTT. This translates into CASSSYRDRFYTGELFF.

This clonotype was observed at least ten times. The chain is built from TRBV11-2 and TRBJ2-7; no clear D gene. CDR3 length equals 17 residues. CDR1 is SGHAT, CDR2 FQNNGV, per germline. Trimming pared 0 bases from V and 4 bases from J, leaving 19 bases between. The CDR3: CASSLETQAGPLYEQYF. As DNA, the CDR3 is TGTGCCAGCAGCTTAGAGACCCAAGCAGGTCCCCTGTACGAGCAGTACTTC.

The CDR3 bases are TGTGCCAGCAGCCAGAACAATCAGCCCCAGCATTTT. Amino acids: CASSQNNQPQHF. The rearrangement uses TRBV6-1 and TRBJ1-5; no clear D. The germline V gene encodes CDR1 MNHNS and CDR2 SASEGT. V was trimmed by 6 bases and J by 3 bases, leaving 6 bases between them. This CDR3 has 12 residues.

This clonotype was found a few times. The rearrangement uses TRBV9 and TRBJ1-6; D call uncertain. From germline, CDR1 is SGDLS and CDR2 YYNGEE. The CDR3 runs to 17 residues. Trimming took off 7 bases at V and 0 bases at J, with 17 bases between the two ends. The CDR3 DNA is TGTGCCAGCCCATCATCGAGTTCTGGCTCCTATAATTCACCCCTCCACTTT. Protein sequence: CASPSSSSGSYNSPLHF.

This clonotype was counted ten times or more. The rearrangement links TRBV10-2 to TRBJ2-7, with unresolved D. Germline lookup yields CDR1 WSHSY and CDR2 SAAADI. The CDR3 spans 13 residues. V lost 3 bases, J lost 0 bases, and 6 bases lay in between. CDR3 nucleotide sequence: TGCGCCAGCAGTGATAGACTCTCCTACGAGCAGTACTTC. It encodes CASSDRLSYEQYF.

The V and J genes are TRBV29-1 and TRBJ2-7, with 12 bases lining up with TRBD1. Germline CDR1 and CDR2: SQVTM and ANQGSEA. CDR3 length: 16 amino acids. Unmatched junction bases numbered 12, after V lost 2 bases and J lost 7 bases. The CDR3 nucleotides read TGCAGCGTTGAAAAGGAAAGGGGACAGGGGGCGCGGGAGCAGTACTTC. Its translation: CSVEKERGQGAREQYF.

The chain carries TRBV4-1 and TRBJ2-7, with D tentatively TRBD2 (6 bases). The CDR3 runs 12 residues. Germline V gene sequence: CDR1 MGHRA, CDR2 YSYEKL. With 4 bases removed from V and 8 bases from J, the gap between germline ends came to 12 bases. This chain's CDR3 is CASSPDGGQQYF. The CDR3 DNA reads as TGCGCCAGCAGCCCAGACGGGGGACAGCAGTACTTC.

The chain carries TRBV29-1 and TRBJ1-2; 7 bases match TRBD1. The CDR3 has 13 residues. V lost 6 bases to trimming and J lost 7 bases; unmatched junction nucleotides: 11. Germline CDR1 SQVTM, CDR2 ANQGSEA. CDR3 sequence (DNA): TGCAGCGTCCGAGGGGAGGGGGCGGTTGGCTACACCTTC. This codes for CSVRGEGAVGYTF.

V is TRBV29-1 and J is TRBJ2-2, with 14 bases identical to TRBD2. V lost 7 bases to trimming and J lost 5 bases; unmatched junction nucleotides: 15. Germline values: CDR1 SQVTM, CDR2 ANQGSEA. This CDR3 comprises 18 residues. CDR3 sequence: CSALRGLAGEGVTGELFF. CDR3 coding DNA: TGCAGCGCCCTTCGGGGACTAGCGGGAGAAGGTGTAACCGGGGAGCTGTTTTTT.

This clonotype was recorded at least ten times. The chain carries TRBV12-3 or TRBV12-4 and TRBJ1-5; a possible D gene is TRBD1 (5 bases). This CDR3 contains 13 residues. V was pared by 6 bases and J by 6 bases, with 12 bases between. The CDR3 nucleotides are TGTGCCAGCAGCTTGGGCGGGGCTCAGCCCCAGCATTTT. It encodes CASSLGGAQPQHF.

This clonotype was observed at least ten times. This chain's CDR3 is CASSFHRRRYEQYF. The CDR3 DNA reads as TGTGCCAGCAGTTTTCACCGACGTAGGTACGAGCAGTACTTC. The rearrangement uses TRBV12-3 or TRBV12-4 and TRBJ2-7; D unclear. The CDR3 consists of 14 residues. The ends were cut back, 3 bases at V and 4 bases at J, with 13 bases in the middle.

The CDR3 loop reads CASSSLPYGDTGELFF. The CDR3 DNA reads TGTGCCAGCAGCTCCCTACCCTATGGAGACACCGGGGAGCTGTTTTTT. The chain recombines TRBV7-9 with TRBJ2-2, with no clear D. Germline V CDR1 and CDR2: SEHNR, FQNEAQ (reference sequence). The CDR3 has 16 amino acids. V was pared by 4 bases and J by 3 bases, with 15 bases between. Complete variable domain (other parts from reference TRBV7-9 and TRBJ2-2): DTGVSQNPRHKITKRGQNVTFRCDPISEHNRLYWYRQTLGQGPEFLTYFQNEAQLEKSRLLSDRFSAERPKGSFSTLEIQRTEQGDSAMYLCASSSLPYGDTGELFFGEGSRLTVL.